This T cell receptor beta chain was retrieved from a study of cytomegalovirus exposure and HLA in healthy donors. CDR1 SGHRS and CDR2 YFSETQ come from the germline V gene. The CDR3 covers 14 residues. The junction had 2 bases not matched to a gene; V was cut back by 0 bases and J by 3 bases. Sequencing used immunoSEQ multiplex PCR; TCRdb keeps in-frame clones, though not all of them. Counted here are under 150,000 clones, more than 85% occurring once; the ten biggest clones make up around 10%. This sequence originates from a man aged 18 to 35 in good health and CMV-seropositive. What was sequenced was PBMCs. V gene TRBV5-1 combines with J gene TRBJ2-5, with 7 bases fitting TRBD2. The CDR3 bases are TGCGCCAGCAGCTTGGAGCGGGGCGAAGAGACCCAGTACTTC. Its protein product is CASSLERGEETQYF.